The TCR beta chain described here comes from a study of cytomegalovirus exposure and HLA in healthy donors. About the research overall: There were about 85 million unique TCRs (from HLA-typed donors) in an early data release. Clustering assigned about 79% of the approximately 400 genotyped donors to the Caucasian-associated ancestry cluster.

About this clone itself: Its antigen is still unknown.

PCR amplification relied on 60 Vbeta primers (plus 13 Jbeta primers). Profiling relied on immunoSEQ multiplex PCR, and the TCRdb table lists in-frame clones only, not all of them. The sample carries approximately 150,000 clones, 80% recorded once. This CDR3 region has 12 residues. Germline V gene data show CDR1 as MNHNS and CDR2 as SASEGT. Trimming stripped 5 bases from V and 1 base from J, with 5 bases between. Study-wide points: TCR sequences were mostly rare, though some public TCRs occurred in many donors. Most subjects' HLA-A and HLA-B alleles were reportedly predicted from TCR beta sequences.

The receptor was derived from a man aged 25-45 years in good health and CMV-seronegative. Material: PBMCs. The J gene is TRBJ1-1, the V gene TRBV6-1, with D hard to call. In nucleotides, the CDR3 is TGTGCCAGCAGTTTCGGGAACACTGAAGCTTTCTTT. Translated, it gives CASSFGNTEAFF.